These 27 T cell receptor beta chains came from one sample sequenced in a study of type 1 regulatory T cells. TCRdb reprocessed the reads via MiXCR and lists one record per CDR3 protein. The table lists 55,000 to 65,000 distinct CDR3 sequences, approximately 60% of them singletons, with approximately 2% in the top ten. These receptors have no identified antigens. Sequenced: cultured non-Tr1 T cells, either the whole culture or a sorted T cell fraction (not recorded which). The receptors originated from a human donor in good health.

This rearrangement joins TRBV4-2 to TRBJ2-1; 7 bases align to TRBD1. The ends lost 4 bases at V and 0 bases at J; junction bases unmatched: 3. The CDR3 extends over 15 amino acids. Germline V gene data show CDR1 as LGHNA and CDR2 as YNFKEQ. DNA of the CDR3: TGTGCCAGCAGCCGGGACAGTTACTCCTACAATGAGCAGTTCTTC. Translated: CASSRDSYSYNEQFF.

The J gene is TRBJ1-3, the V gene TRBV20-1; 10 bases match TRBD1. CDR1 and CDR2 from the germline V gene are DFQATT and SNEGSKA (reference sequence). The CDR3 covers 14 residues. V lost 5 bases, J lost 2 bases, and 3 bases stayed unmatched. The DNA of the CDR3 is TGCAGTGCTCGGACAGGGGGGACTGGAAACACCATATATTTT. The encoded protein is CSARTGGTGNTIYF.

This clonotype counts as medium-sized. CDR3 in DNA: TGCGCCAGCAGCCGAGGACTGACCTACGAGCAGTACTTC. Residues: CASSRGLTYEQYF. The rearrangement links TRBV5-1 to TRBJ2-7; tentatively, D is TRBD2 (5 bases). Germline lookup yields CDR1 SGHRS and CDR2 YFSETQ. The CDR3 spans 13 residues. Deletions cut 4 bases from V and 2 bases from J, with 10 bases between.

V is TRBV28 and J is TRBJ1-5; 7 bases line up with TRBD1. Per the germline V gene, CDR1 is MDHEN and CDR2 is SYDVKM. The CDR3 is 15 residues long. The trim removed 5 bases at V and 0 bases at J, leaving 4 bases unmatched. This CDR3 is CASSADRDSNQPQHF. The CDR3 DNA is TGTGCCAGCAGTGCCGACAGGGATAGCAATCAGCCCCAGCATTTT.

The rearrangement links TRBV18 to TRBJ2-4, with 9 bases fitting TRBD1. The CDR3 sequence is 13 residues long. Per germline, CDR1 KGHSH and CDR2 LQKENI. The J segment lost 4 bases and the V segment lost 6 bases, leaving 1 base of the junction unmatched. In DNA, the CDR3 is TGTGCCAGCTCGACAGGGGGGAAAAACATTCAGTACTTC. Translation gives CASSTGGKNIQYF.

This clonotype was seen more than once but under ten times. The V gene is TRBV2, the J gene TRBJ2-3, with TRBD2 identical over 7 bases. The ends lost 8 bases at V and 4 bases at J; junction bases unmatched: 12. Germline V gives CDR1 SNHLY, CDR2 FYNNEI. The CDR3 sequence is 15 residues long. CDR3 residues: CASSTPAGVADTQYF. The DNA for the CDR3 is TGTGCCAGCTCCACCCCGGCGGGAGTCGCAGATACGCAGTATTTT.

Worth noting for this clonotype: A read error is likely, as this CDR3 ends without the conserved phenylalanine or tryptophan. This sequence joins TRBV7-7 and TRBJ2-5; a possible D gene is TRBD1 (5 bases). Trimming stripped 5 bases from V and 1 base from J, with 11 bases between. The CDR3 is 14 amino acids. Germline V gives CDR1 SSHAT, CDR2 FNYEAQ (reference sequence). The CDR3 here is CASSATGAQETQYL. In DNA form, the CDR3 reads TGTGCCAGCAGCGCAACAGGCGCCCAAGAGACCCAGTACCTC.

V and J are TRBV27 and TRBJ1-4; D remains unclear. This CDR3 is 15 amino acids long. V lost 3 bases and J 5 bases, leaving 13 bases between the germline ends. Per germline, CDR1 MNHEY and CDR2 SMNVEV (reference sequence). DNA of the CDR3: TGTGCCAGCAGTTTCGGGTTCCCCAGAAATGAAAAACTGTTTTTT. Its protein product is CASSFGFPRNEKLFF.

V is TRBV27 and J is TRBJ2-2; TRBD2 aligns across 14 bases. With V trimmed by 6 bases and J by 1 base, 4 bases remained unmatched. The CDR3 is 17 residues long. Looked up from germline, CDR1 is MNHEY and CDR2 is SMNVEV (reference sequence). The CDR3 DNA follows: TGTGCCAGCAGGGGACTAGCGGGAGTCAGGAACACCGGGGAGCTGTTTTTT. It yields the protein CASRGLAGVRNTGELFF.

The rearrangement joins TRBV5-5 to TRBJ2-7; D perhaps matches TRBD2 (6 bases). The CDR3 runs 17 residues. Germline V gene sequence: CDR1 SGHKS, CDR2 YYEKEE (reference sequence). Trimming removed 0 bases at V and 2 bases at J, with 18 bases between. As DNA, the CDR3 is TGTGCCAGCAGCTTGGTAGGTATTGCGGGAATTACCTACGAGCAGTACTTC. Translated, it gives CASSLVGIAGITYEQYF.

The chain combines TRBV20-1 with TRBJ2-7; D unresolved. V lost 0 bases to trimming and J lost 3 bases, with 15 bases between them. The CDR3 loop spans 15 amino acids. Germline CDR1 reads DFQATT; CDR2 reads SNEGSKA (reference sequence). CDR3 in DNA: TGCAGTGCTAGAGATGAGGATAGAAGTAGCTACGAGCAGTACTTC. This sequence encodes CSARDEDRSSYEQYF.

This clonotype was counted a few times. This chain joins TRBV5-1 and TRBJ1-2, with TRBD1 matching over 9 bases. Germline CDR1 is SGHRS and CDR2 is YFSETQ. V was pared by 0 bases and J by 7 bases, with 4 bases of the junction left unmatched. This CDR3 region has 14 residues. The CDR3 DNA follows: TGCGCCAGCAGCTTGGAGGGACAGGGAGGTGGCTACACCTTC. Translation gives CASSLEGQGGGYTF.

The gene calls are TRBV7-6 and TRBJ2-2; D might be TRBD1 (5 bases). The CDR3 is 16 amino acids. Germline V gene data show CDR1 as SGHVS and CDR2 as FNYEAQ. Trimming cost V 1 base and J 6 bases, with 15 bases left between them. CDR3 in amino acids: CASSLVPDTAPGELFF. Written as DNA, the CDR3 is TGTGCCAGCAGCTTAGTTCCGGACACAGCCCCCGGGGAGCTGTTTTTT.

J is TRBJ2-5 and V is TRBV20-1; D unresolved. This CDR3 has 11 amino acids. The V end lost 1 base, the J end lost 3 bases, and 3 bases lay between the germline ends. The germline V gene has CDR1 DFQATT and CDR2 SNEGSKA (reference sequence). The CDR3 DNA reads as TGCAGTGCTAGAGCCGAAGAGACCCAGTACTTC. It encodes CSARAEETQYF.

The chain joins TRBV20-1 to TRBJ2-3; D might be TRBD1 (6 bases). Germline CDR1 is DFQATT and CDR2 is SNEGSKA (reference sequence). Trimming left V 6 bases short and J 2 bases short, with 12 bases between. The CDR3 is 13 residues long. CDR3 coding DNA: TGCAGTGCAACAGACAGGTACACAGATACGCAGTATTTT. This codes for CSATDRYTDTQYF.

There are a few counts of this clonotype. The chain carries TRBV20-1 and TRBJ1-6, with 8 bases identical to TRBD1. The CDR3 loop spans 16 amino acids. The V gene's germline CDR1 is DFQATT and CDR2 SNEGSKA (reference sequence). Losses at the gene ends were 6 bases for V and 2 bases for J; bases not matched to a gene: 9. The CDR3 region is CSAAVGRGPYNSPLHF. The DNA of the CDR3 is TGCAGTGCCGCGGTGGGCAGGGGGCCCTATAATTCACCCCTCCACTTT.

The J gene is TRBJ2-5, the V gene TRBV20-1; 8 nucleotides match TRBD2. Germline assignment: CDR1 DFQATT and CDR2 SNEGSKA (reference sequence). CDR3 length: 15 amino acids. V lost 5 bases to trimming and J lost 3 bases; unmatched junction nucleotides: 11. The CDR3 loop is CSAHVSGTREETQYF. The CDR3 DNA reads TGCAGTGCTCATGTATCCGGGACTAGGGAAGAGACCCAGTACTTC.

The CDR3 sequence: CSARDLGIAKNIQYF. For the CDR3, the DNA is TGCAGTGCTAGAGATCTGGGGATAGCCAAAAACATTCAGTACTTC. This chain connects TRBV20-1 to TRBJ2-4, with D unclear. There are 15 residues in the CDR3. The germline V and J ends were trimmed by 0 bases and 0 bases, with 9 bases remaining between them. In germline, CDR1 is DFQATT, CDR2 SNEGSKA (reference sequence).

This chain links TRBV9 with TRBJ2-5; 7 positions match TRBD1. CDR1 and CDR2 from the germline V gene are SGDLS and YYNGEE. With V trimmed by 2 bases and J by 2 bases, 3 bases remained unmatched. This CDR3 is built from 14 residues. The CDR3 is CASSVGTAQETQYF. CDR3 DNA sequence: TGTGCCAGCAGCGTGGGGACAGCTCAAGAGACCCAGTACTTC.

The CDR3: CSASGAQETQYF. In DNA, the CDR3 is TGCAGTGCTAGCGGAGCCCAAGAGACCCAGTACTTC. The chain uses TRBV20-1 and TRBJ2-5; D is ambiguous. The CDR3 runs to 12 residues. The germline V gene encodes CDR1 DFQATT and CDR2 SNEGSKA (reference sequence). Trimming left V 3 bases short and J 1 base short, with 6 bases between.

The rearrangement uses TRBV7-8 and TRBJ2-3; TRBD2 aligns across 11 bases. J was trimmed by 0 bases and V by 5 bases; bases with no gene match: 10. This CDR3 has 18 amino acids. The V gene's germline CDR1 is SGHVS and CDR2 FQNEAQ. The chain's CDR3 is CASSPSASGGSSTDTQYF. In nucleotides, the CDR3 is TGTGCCAGCAGCCCGTCGGCTAGCGGGGGGTCTAGCACAGATACGCAGTATTTT. The full variable domain, with the rest looked up from reference TRBV7-8 and TRBJ2-3, is GAGVSQSPRYKVAKRGQDVALRCDPISGHVSLFWYQQALGQGPEFLTYFQNEAQLDKSGLPSDRFFAERPEGSVSTLKIQRTQQEDSAVYLCASSPSASGGSSTDTQYFGPGTRLTVL.

As DNA, the CDR3 is TGCAGCGTCAGAGCCGCAGGGGACACTGAAGCTTTCTTT. Amino acid sequence: CSVRAAGDTEAFF. The genes are TRBV29-1 and TRBJ1-1; weak D call: TRBD1 (6 bases). In germline, CDR1 is SQVTM, CDR2 ANQGSEA. The ends were cut back, 6 bases at V and 3 bases at J, with 14 bases in the middle. The CDR3 covers 13 residues.

This clonotype was counted many times. The CDR3, as DNA: TGTGCCAGCAGAAGGGGGGACTCTTTTTACAATGAGCAGTTCTTC. Protein product: CASRRGDSFYNEQFF. V is TRBV28 and J is TRBJ2-1; D is tentatively TRBD1 or TRBD2 (6 bases each). The V end was cut by 6 bases, the J end by 4 bases, with 16 bases between. There are 15 residues in the CDR3. Germline values: CDR1 MDHEN, CDR2 SYDVKM.

This clonotype was detected a few times. This sequence joins TRBV7-2 and TRBJ1-3; D remains ambiguous. The germline V gene encodes CDR1 SGHTA and CDR2 FQGNSA. The CDR3 loop spans 16 amino acids. With 1 base removed from V and 0 bases from J, the gap between germline ends came to 10 bases. CDR3 sequence (DNA): TGTGCCAGCAGCTTAGTAGCGGCAATCTCTGGAAACACCATATATTTT. Its protein is CASSLVAAISGNTIYF.

V is TRBV11-2 and J is TRBJ2-1; TRBD2 aligns across 8 bases. The trim removed 5 bases at V and 5 bases at J, leaving 8 bases unmatched. Germline V CDR1 and CDR2: SGHAT, FQNNGV. CDR3 length equals 15 residues. The CDR3 loop is CASSPRTSFNNEQFF. The DNA of the CDR3 is TGTGCCAGCAGCCCCCGGACTAGCTTCAACAATGAGCAGTTCTTC.

A few counts support this clonotype. CDR3 in DNA: TGTGCCAGCTCACTGGGAAAGGTCCGCTACGAGCAGTACTTC. Residues: CASSLGKVRYEQYF. The gene calls are TRBV18 and TRBJ2-7, with unresolved D. V was shortened by 4 bases and J by 3 bases, with 13 bases between the two germline ends. Germline loops: CDR1 KGHSH, CDR2 LQKENI. The CDR3 has 14 amino acids.

Regarding this clonotype: Mismatch with germline at one junction end may stem from a read error. The chain is built from TRBV5-4 and TRBJ2-3; TRBD2 aligns across 9 bases. Germline lookup yields CDR1 SGHNT and CDR2 YYREEE (reference sequence). The CDR3 covers 15 residues. CDR3 in DNA: TGTGCCGGCAGCACAAGACTAGCGGACCCCCCCACGCAGTATTTT. Translated, it gives CAGSTRLADPPTQYF.